Presented here are 10 T cell receptor beta chains from one specimen sequenced in a study of T-cell memory formation after mild COVID-19. Each CDR3 protein gets one entry after TCRdb re-called the 5' RACE reads with MiXCR. Altogether approximately 30,000 distinct CDR3 sequences are present, about 16% being singletons, with the ten largest covering 1.2% to 1.5%. Sequenced sample: PBMCs or a T cell subset sorted from them (not recorded which). The receptors were gathered from an adult who had mild COVID-19 (a few samples of this study predate the infection). Cell type and time point are not known.

This clonotype was recorded at least ten times. The chain joins TRBV5-1 to TRBJ1-1; tentative D call: TRBD1 (5 bases). In germline, CDR1 is SGHRS, CDR2 YFSETQ. This CDR3 has 13 amino acids. V was shortened by 0 bases and J by 6 bases, with 9 bases between the two germline ends. The CDR3, as DNA: TGCGCCAGCAGCTTGGCGGGGACCCCTGAAGCTTTCTTT. It translates to CASSLAGTPEAFF.

This clonotype was detected a few times. V and J are TRBV30 and TRBJ1-6; 7 bases fit TRBD1. This CDR3 is 13 amino acids long. J lost 8 bases, V lost 1 base, and 2 bases had no gene match. CDR1 GTSNPN and CDR2 SVGIG come from the germline V gene (reference sequence). DNA for the CDR3: TGTGCCTGGAGTGCAGGGGGAGATTCACCCCTCCACTTT. Its protein is CAWSAGGDSPLHF.

This clonotype turned up a few times. This sequence joins TRBV19 and TRBJ1-5; D is possibly TRBD1 (6 bases). The CDR3 covers 13 residues. V gave up 5 bases and J gave up 6 bases, with 11 bases separating them. Germline CDR1 and CDR2: LNHDA and SQIVND (reference sequence). Here the CDR3 reads CASSGGLTQPQHF. DNA for the CDR3: TGTGCCAGTAGTGGGGGGCTCACTCAGCCCCAGCATTTT.

This clonotype was counted a few times. V gene TRBV11-1 combines with J gene TRBJ1-2, with 8 bases aligning to TRBD1. There are 15 residues in the CDR3. Germline values: CDR1 SGHAT, CDR2 FQDESV (reference sequence). V shed 5 bases and J 2 bases; nucleotides not matched to a gene: 7. CDR3 sequence: CASSPRTGHNYGYTF. In DNA form, the CDR3 reads TGTGCCAGCAGCCCCCGGACAGGGCACAACTATGGCTACACCTTC. The full variable domain, completed using reference TRBV11-1 and TRBJ1-2, is EAEVAQSPRYKITEKSQAVAFWCDPISGHATLYWYRQILGQGPELLVQFQDESVVDDSQLPKDRFSAERLKGVDSTLKIQPAELGDSAMYLCASSPRTGHNYGYTFGSGTRLTVV.

The sample holds many counts of this clonotype. The chain recombines TRBV5-1 with TRBJ2-1, with D unresolved. Trimming took off 0 bases at V and 5 bases at J, with 6 bases between the two ends. Germline V gene sequence: CDR1 SGHRS, CDR2 YFSETQ. This CDR3 is 13 amino acids long. In nucleotides, the CDR3 is TGCGCCAGCAGCTTGGCAGGAGACAATGAGCAGTTCTTC. Translation gives CASSLAGDNEQFF.

This clonotype was detected many times. The J gene is TRBJ2-7, the V gene TRBV27; D gene unclear. The CDR3 contains 13 residues. V was trimmed by 6 bases and J by 2 bases, leaving 11 bases between them. Germline V gene lookup returns CDR1 MNHEY and CDR2 SMNVEV (reference sequence). The CDR3 protein is CASSQGPAYEQYF. DNA for the CDR3: TGTGCCAGCAGCCAAGGACCGGCCTACGAGCAGTACTTC.

This clonotype was detected a few times. The chain joins TRBV19 to TRBJ1-4; D uncertain. Germline V gene sequence: CDR1 LNHDA, CDR2 SQIVND (reference sequence). V lost 5 bases and J 5 bases, leaving 9 bases between the germline ends. The CDR3 is 13 amino acids. The CDR3 spells CASSLGPNEKLFF. CDR3 nucleotides: TGTGCCAGTAGTCTCGGACCGAATGAAAAACTGTTTTTT.

This clonotype was seen ten or more times. The CDR3 region is CASSLDGTRFREQFF. In nucleotides, the CDR3 is TGTGCCAGCAGCTTGGATGGGACTAGGTTCCGTGAGCAGTTCTTC. The gene calls are TRBV5-6 and TRBJ2-1; 8 bases map to TRBD2. The CDR3 length is 15 residues. V was pared by 0 bases and J by 9 bases, with 8 bases of the junction left unmatched. Germline V gene data show CDR1 as SGHDT and CDR2 as YYEEEE. The whole variable domain, remainder taken from reference TRBV5-6 and TRBJ2-1, is DAGVTQSPTHLIKTRGQQVTLRCSPKSGHDTVSWYQQALGQGPQFIFQYYEEEERQRGNFPDRFSGHQFPNYSSELNVNALLLGDSALYLCASSLDGTRFREQFFGPGTRLTVL.

Sample share makes this clonotype medium-sized. CDR3 in amino acids: CATSEGTPTYEQYF. Written as DNA, the CDR3 is TGTGCCACCAGTGAGGGGACACCTACCTACGAGCAGTACTTC. The rearrangement uses TRBV24-1 and TRBJ2-7; D possibly corresponds to TRBD1 (6 bases). Germline V CDR1 and CDR2: KGHDR, SFDVKD. The CDR3 is 14 residues long. Trimming took off 4 bases at V and 2 bases at J, with 11 bases between the two ends.

This clonotype was counted at least ten times. The chain carries TRBV3-1 and TRBJ2-5; TRBD2 matches 10 bases. CDR3 size: 14 residues. From germline, CDR1 is LGHDT and CDR2 YNNKEL (reference sequence). V was pared by 9 bases and J by 5 bases, with 9 bases of the junction left unmatched. CDR3 protein: CASGSGGAGETQYF. The CDR3 region has the DNA TGTGCCAGTGGGAGCGGGGGGGCCGGTGAGACCCAGTACTTC.